The clone carrying this TCR beta chain was recorded only once. No antigen is known for it. Profiled with immunoSEQ multiplex PCR; TCRdb holds only in-frame clones, not every one. The sample carries 50,000 to 80,000 clones, approximately 90% recorded once. This sample stems from a study of cytomegalovirus exposure and HLA in healthy donors. Overall study findings and caveats: In vitro experiments confirmed that three CMV-associated chains were specific for CMV antigens. The authors enumerated 150 to 200 TCR beta chains as linked to cytomegalovirus.

What was sequenced was PBMCs. This TCR was recovered from a woman aged 18-35 years in good health and CMV-seronegative.

The CDR3 loop is CASRLTSTDTQYF. The CDR3 DNA sequence: TGTGCCAGCAGGTTGACTAGCACAGATACGCAGTATTTT. The chain joins TRBV6-5 to TRBJ2-3; D is unresolved. Trimming pared 6 bases from V and 0 bases from J, leaving 7 bases between. The V gene's germline CDR1 is MNHEY and CDR2 SVGAGI. The CDR3 length is 13 residues.